These 2 T cell receptor beta chains came from one sample sequenced in a study of blood T cell repertoires in COVID-19. Sequencing used immunoSEQ multiplex PCR; TCRdb keeps in-frame clones, though not all of them. There are roughly 250,000 clones in the sample; 88% occur only once, and approximately 4% lies in the top ten. Sequenced: peripheral blood. These receptors were collected from a man in his 60s who had recovered from COVID-19.

This clone turned up a few times. The rearrangement links TRBV6-2 or TRBV6-3 to TRBJ2-2; the match to TRBD1 covers 7 bases. This CDR3 has 16 amino acids. V lost 5 bases, J lost 0 bases, and 6 bases stayed unmatched. The germline V gene encodes CDR1 MNHEY and CDR2 SVGEGT. The CDR3 spells CASSRPTGTNTGELFF. The CDR3 coding sequence is TGTGCCAGCAGTCGACCGACAGGGACGAACACCGGGGAGCTGTTTTTT.

The genes are TRBV18 and TRBJ1-3, with TRBD1 matching over 10 bases. Unmatched junction bases numbered 7, after V lost 1 base and J lost 4 bases. The CDR3 extends over 17 amino acids. Germline V gene sequence: CDR1 KGHSH, CDR2 LQKENI. CDR3 in DNA: TGTGCCAGCTCACCACAGACGACAGGGGGCAGGGGAAACACCATATATTTT. It is translated as CASSPQTTGGRGNTIYF. Full variable domain (missing parts from reference TRBV18 and TRBJ1-3): NAGVMQNPRHLVRRRGQEARLRCSPMKGHSHVYWYRQLPEEGLKFMVYLQKENIIDESGMPKERFSAEFPKEGPSILRIQQVVRGDSAAYFCASSPQTTGGRGNTIYFGEGSWLTVV.